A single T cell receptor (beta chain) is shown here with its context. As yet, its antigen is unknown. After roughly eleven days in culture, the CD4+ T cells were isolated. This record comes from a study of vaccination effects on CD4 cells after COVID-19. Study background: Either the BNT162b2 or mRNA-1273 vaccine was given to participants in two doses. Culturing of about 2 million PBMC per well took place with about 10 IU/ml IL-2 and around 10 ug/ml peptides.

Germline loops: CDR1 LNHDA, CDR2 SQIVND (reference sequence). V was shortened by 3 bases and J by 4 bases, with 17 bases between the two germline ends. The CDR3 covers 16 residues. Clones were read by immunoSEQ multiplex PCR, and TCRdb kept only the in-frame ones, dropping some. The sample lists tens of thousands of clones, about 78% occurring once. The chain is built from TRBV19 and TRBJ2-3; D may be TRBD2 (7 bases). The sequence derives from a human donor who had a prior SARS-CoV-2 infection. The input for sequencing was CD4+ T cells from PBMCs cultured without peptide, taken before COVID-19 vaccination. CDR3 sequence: CASSILGGGAADTQYF. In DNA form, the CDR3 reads TGTGCCAGTAGTATTCTAGGGGGGGGAGCCGCAGATACGCAGTATTTT.